Listed here are 24 T cell receptor beta chains from one sample, sequenced in a study of read filtering for tumor transcriptome and immune sequencing (TCRdb year 2020). This sample was sequenced with an Illumina HiSeq 4000. The Immunoverse kit was used to build TCR libraries from 400 ng RNA, with molecular barcoded adaptors covering alpha/delta and beta/gamma chains. TCRdb trimmed the raw reads at Q25, called clones with MiXCR and kept productive beta chains. Entries that share a CDR3 protein sequence are merged under the most common genes and DNA. Recorded for this sample are over 50,000 distinct CDR3 sequences; approximately 18% of them occurred a single time. The ten largest clonotypes hold roughly a tenth of the sample. Sequencing used a population of CD138-negative cells sorted from bone marrow. The sample's cell subset or site, from its label and the paper: bone marrow mononuclear cells depleted of CD138+ plasma/myeloma cells by negative magnetic selection. These receptors originate from a donor over 35 with multiple myeloma.

This clonotype showed up many times. V is TRBV5-1 and J is TRBJ2-7, with 7 nucleotides matching TRBD1. Germline-derived CDR1 and CDR2 are SGHRS and YFSETQ. Trimming cost V 2 bases and J 2 bases; bases outside gene matches: 7. This CDR3 contains 15 residues. In DNA, the CDR3 is TGCGCCAGCAGCTTTGGATTGGGGACAGCCTACGAGCAGTACTTC. It encodes CASSFGLGTAYEQYF. Looking up the rest from reference TRBV5-1 and TRBJ2-7 gives the full variable domain: KAGVTQTPRYLIKTRGQQVTLSCSPISGHRSVSWYQQTPGQGLQFLFEYFSETQRNKGNFPGRFSGRQFSNSRSEMNVSTLELGDSALYLCASSFGLGTAYEQYFGPGTRLTVT.

This clonotype was counted a few times. The V and J genes are TRBV7-2 and TRBJ2-7, with 7 bases aligning to TRBD1. Trimming took 2 bases from V and 5 from J; bases not matched to a gene: 9. The CDR3 contains 15 residues. Germline V lookup: CDR1 SGHTA, CDR2 FQGNSA. Here the CDR3 reads CASSLRYRGPDEQYF. CDR3 nucleotides: TGTGCCAGCAGCTTACGATACAGGGGTCCGGACGAGCAGTACTTC.

This clonotype was recorded many times. At one end, the junction sequence differs from germline, possibly due to a read error. The rearrangement links TRBV29-1 to TRBJ2-7; a weak D match, TRBD2 (6 bases). This CDR3 contains 12 residues. Germline V gene lookup returns CDR1 SQVTM and CDR2 ANQGSEA. The CDR3 DNA follows: TGCAGCGTTGAAGATGGGGGGTTCGGGGCTGACTTC. The encoded protein is CSVEDGGFGADF.

This sequence joins TRBV24-1 and TRBJ1-5; D is ambiguous. This CDR3 is built from 14 residues. The V and J ends lost 5 bases and 1 base respectively, with 8 bases between them. Germline V lookup: CDR1 KGHDR, CDR2 SFDVKD. The CDR3 here is CATSGAGSNQPQHF. DNA of the CDR3: TGTGCCACCAGTGGGGCCGGGAGCAATCAGCCCCAGCATTTT.

As for this clonotype: Given a much more abundant clone one base away, this may be a read error. The chain has TRBV20-1 and TRBJ2-3; 7 positions match TRBD2. CDR1 and CDR2 (germline): DFQATT, SNEGSKA (reference sequence). This CDR3 is built from 14 residues. CDR3 loop: CGALLAQSTDTQYF. The CDR3 DNA reads TGCGGTGCTCTACTAGCGCAAAGCACAGATACGCAGTATTTT.

The J gene is TRBJ2-1, the V gene TRBV20-1; TRBD1 matches 7 bases. The CDR3 loop spans 14 amino acids. J was trimmed by 8 bases and V by 6 bases; bases with no gene match: 13. Germline assignment: CDR1 DFQATT and CDR2 SNEGSKA (reference sequence). CDR3 protein: CSAGDSRSSDEQFF. The DNA for the CDR3 is TGCAGTGCAGGGGACAGTCGTTCGAGTGATGAGCAGTTCTTC.

This clonotype has ten or more counts. The V call is TRBV7-8, the J call TRBJ1-1; D is unclear. This CDR3 is 13 amino acids long. V was pared by 3 bases and J by 1 base, with 6 bases between. CDR1 and CDR2 (germline): SGHVS, FQNEAQ. CDR3 sequence: CASSLQPNTEAFF. DNA for the CDR3: TGTGCCAGCAGCTTGCAGCCGAACACTGAAGCTTTCTTT.

This clonotype was seen many times. The V call is TRBV7-9, the J call TRBJ2-3, with 10 bases lining up with TRBD1. Trimming at V came to 6 bases and at J to 5 bases, leaving 11 bases not matched to a gene. The CDR3 length is 16 residues. CDR1 is SEHNR and CDR2 is FQNEAQ in the germline V gene (reference sequence). The CDR3 DNA reads TGTGCCAGCAGATCTTACGCCGGGACAGGGGTAGATACGCAGTATTTT. Translating gives CASRSYAGTGVDTQYF.

V is TRBV19 and J is TRBJ2-1; 10 bases are shared with TRBD2. This CDR3 region has 14 residues. J was trimmed by 7 bases and V by 6 bases; bases with no gene match: 6. The germline V gene encodes CDR1 LNHDA and CDR2 SQIVND (reference sequence). The CDR3 region is CASRAGLARNEQFF. In nucleotides, the CDR3 is TGTGCCAGTAGGGCGGGACTAGCGAGGAATGAGCAGTTCTTC. Drawing the rest from reference TRBV19 and TRBJ2-1, the complete variable domain is DGGITQSPKYLFRKEGQNVTLSCEQNLNHDAMYWYRQDPGQGLRLIYYSQIVNDFQKGDIAEGYSVSREKKESFPLTVTSAQKNPTAFYLCASRAGLARNEQFFGPGTRLTVL.

Ten or more counts support this clonotype. The chain is built from TRBV7-3 and TRBJ2-5, with 8 bases identical to TRBD2. In germline, CDR1 is SGHTA, CDR2 FQGTGA. The CDR3 has 13 residues. J lost 4 bases, V lost 5 bases, and 3 bases had no gene match. CDR3 region: CASSPAGGETQYF. For the CDR3, the DNA is TGTGCCAGCAGCCCCGCGGGGGGAGAGACCCAGTACTTC.

With regard to this clonotype: A read error is likely here: a far larger clone is one base away. The J gene is TRBJ2-1, the V gene TRBV11-1; D possibly corresponds to TRBD2 (6 bases). V gave up 3 bases and J gave up 6 bases, with 15 bases separating them. The CDR3 has 15 residues. The germline V gene encodes CDR1 SGHAT and CDR2 FQDESV (reference sequence). CDR3 residues: CASSLGLASLNEQFF. CDR3 nucleotide sequence: TGTGCCAGCAGCTTGGGTCTAGCGTCACTCAATGAGCAGTTCTTC.

This clonotype was observed at least ten times. V usage is TRBV5-1 and J usage is TRBJ2-2, with 14 bases that match TRBD2. This CDR3 has 17 amino acids. V shed 3 bases, J shed 4 bases, and the junction held 5 bases outside the gene matches. Looked up from germline, CDR1 is SGHRS and CDR2 is YFSETQ. CDR3 protein: CASSSGLAGVGTGELFF. The CDR3 DNA follows: TGCGCCAGCAGCTCGGGACTAGCGGGAGTAGGCACCGGGGAGCTGTTTTTT.

The table lists this clonotype with many counts. This sequence joins TRBV4-1 and TRBJ2-3; possible D gene TRBD2, 5 bases. This CDR3 region has 16 residues. Germline V gene data show CDR1 as MGHRA and CDR2 as YSYEKL. Trimming shortened V by 1 base and J by 4 bases, and 15 bases separated the two germline ends. The CDR3 DNA is TGCGCCAGCAGCCAAGCGACGACTGGGGAGCCAGATACGCAGTATTTT. This codes for CASSQATTGEPDTQYF.

Of note for this clonotype: One junction end does not reproduce the germline sequence, and a read error may be involved. V is TRBV7-6 and J is TRBJ2-3, with D tentatively TRBD1 or TRBD2 (5 bases each). This CDR3 spans 17 amino acids. Looked up from germline, CDR1 is SGHVS and CDR2 is FNYEAQ. The CDR3 bases are TGTGCCTGCAGCTTAGAGGGTCAGGGCGGACCACCAGATACGCAGTATTTT. Amino acids: CACSLEGQGGPPDTQYF.

The chain's CDR3 is CASSLQGVNTGELFF. CDR3 nucleotides: TGTGCCAGCAGCCTTCAGGGGGTTAACACCGGGGAGCTGTTTTTT. This rearrangement joins TRBV3-1 to TRBJ2-2; 7 nucleotides match TRBD1. V trimming: 4 bases; J trimming: 2 bases; junction bases outside the gene matches: 4. The CDR3 length is 15 residues. CDR1 and CDR2 from the germline V gene are LGHDT and YNNKEL (reference sequence).

This clonotype came up many times. The chain carries TRBV9 and TRBJ1-1; TRBD1 is a possible D gene (6 bases). The V and J ends lost 4 bases and 4 bases respectively, with 20 bases between them. Germline-derived CDR1 and CDR2 are SGDLS and YYNGEE. The CDR3 is 16 amino acids. CDR3 DNA: TGTGCCAGCAGCTATAGAGCGGGGGCGAGTGGCACTGAAGCTTTCTTT. Protein sequence: CASSYRAGASGTEAFF.

In the case of this clonotype: This may arise from a read error, as a much more abundant clone is one base away. The chain carries TRBV3-1 and TRBJ1-1; 10 bases match TRBD1. The V gene end was trimmed by 4 bases and the J gene end by 3 bases; junction bases not matched to a gene: 8. The germline V gene encodes CDR1 LGHDT and CDR2 YNNKEL (reference sequence). The CDR3 covers 16 residues. The chain's CDR3 is CASSRRRQGADTEAFF. CDR3 nucleotide sequence: TGTGCCAGCAGCCGGAGAAGACAGGGGGCGGACACTGAAGCTTTCTTT. The complete variable domain, with remaining parts taken from reference TRBV3-1 and TRBJ1-1, reads DTAVSQTPKYLVTQMGNDKSIKCEQNLGHDTMYWYKQDSKKFLKIMFSYNNKELIINETVPNRFSPKSPDKAHLNLHINSLELGDSAVYFCASSRRRQGADTEAFFGQGTRLTVV.

Ten or more counts support this clonotype. The chain uses TRBV5-4 and TRBJ2-2, with TRBD2 identical over 9 bases. The germline V gene encodes CDR1 SGHNT and CDR2 YYREEE (reference sequence). V lost 4 bases, J lost 5 bases, and 9 bases stayed unmatched. CDR3 length: 16 amino acids. The CDR3 is CASSPRSGSGTGELFF. CDR3 bases: TGTGCCAGCAGCCCCCGTAGCGGGAGTGGTACCGGGGAGCTGTTTTTT.

V gene TRBV7-9 combines with J gene TRBJ2-3; the D is unclear. The V gene's germline CDR1 is SEHNR and CDR2 FQNEAQ (reference sequence). CDR3 size: 14 residues. Trimming cost V 4 bases and J 2 bases, with 10 bases left between them. As DNA, the CDR3 is TGTGCCAGCAGCTCCGGACGTTCCACAGATACGCAGTATTTT. Residues: CASSSGRSTDTQYF.

In its sample, this clonotype was seen once. This chain joins TRBV7-2 and TRBJ2-1, with D hard to call. The CDR3 sequence is 14 residues long. The germline V gene encodes CDR1 SGHTA and CDR2 FQGNSA. V was pared by 8 bases and J by 0 bases, with 11 bases between. As DNA, the CDR3 is TGTGCCAGCGCCTTTAGCCGCTCCTACAATGAGCAGTTCTTC. Translated: CASAFSRSYNEQFF. Full variable domain (rest looked up from reference TRBV7-2 and TRBJ2-1): GAGVSQSPSNKVTEKGKDVELRCDPISGHTALYWYRQSLGQGLEFLIYFQGNSAPDKSGLPSDRFSAERTGGSVSTLTIQRTQQEDSAVYLCASAFSRSYNEQFFGPGTRLTVL.

This clonotype has ten or more counts. The chain carries TRBV29-1 and TRBJ2-3, with D perhaps matching TRBD1 or TRBD2 (5 bases each). V lost 6 bases and J 3 bases, leaving 16 bases between the germline ends. From germline, CDR1 is SQVTM and CDR2 ANQGSEA. CDR3 length equals 14 residues. In DNA, the CDR3 is TGCAGCGTCGGCATGGGGACCTGGACAGATACGCAGTATTTT. This sequence encodes CSVGMGTWTDTQYF.

With respect to this clonotype: With a much larger clone just one base away, this may be a read error. CDR3 coding DNA: TGTGCCTGCAGTACCGGGACTAGCGGAAACAATGAGCAGTTCTTC. It encodes CACSTGTSGNNEQFF. The rearrangement uses TRBV12-3 or TRBV12-4 and TRBJ2-1, with 11 bases that match TRBD2. The CDR3 contains 15 residues.

This clonotype was detected many times. The chain recombines TRBV24-1 with TRBJ2-3, with D hard to call. The CDR3 runs to 13 residues. Germline CDR1 reads KGHDR; CDR2 reads SFDVKD. V shed 6 bases and J shed 1 base, with 7 bases lying between them. CDR3 nucleotides: TGTGCCACCAGTAGTTGGGGCACAGATACGCAGTATTTT. Its translation is CATSSWGTDTQYF.

This clonotype was detected ten times or more. V and J are TRBV7-3 and TRBJ1-1; D gene unclear. V was cut by 3 bases and J by 3 bases, with 8 bases left in between. The germline CDR1 and CDR2 sequences are SGHTA and FQGTGA. The CDR3 runs 13 residues. Written as DNA, the CDR3 is TGTGCCAGCAGCTTTGCCCACGACACTGAAGCTTTCTTT. Translation: CASSFAHDTEAFF.